This is a list of T cell receptor beta chains from one sample in a study of cytomegalovirus exposure and HLA in healthy donors. Here immunoSEQ multiplex PCR was the method, and the copy in TCRdb shows in-frame clones only, minus some. The sample includes approximately 150,000 clones, about 80% of them seen just once. Sequenced material: PBMCs. The receptors here all came from a male donor in good health and CMV-seronegative. CDR3s leave out the opening cysteine and the closing phenylalanine or tryptophan. Fields, in order: V gene, CDR3 protein.

>TRBV9
ASSVVGGPYGYT
>TRBV5-4
ASSPGQGTSNYGYT
>TRBV7-3
ASSPSGRGTGELF
>TRBV30
AWSVDYTNEFTDTQY
>TRBV7-9
SSSLGLAGNTGELF
>TRBV15
ATSSPPGNQGGAF
>TRBV19
ASSIDRGGDTQY
>TRBV11-3
ASSWTWSSYNEQF
>TRBV6-1
ASSAVRITSNTEAF
>TRBV6-6
ASSDGQGGQPQH
>TRBV29-1
SAVAAGSTDTQY
>TRBV4-1
ASSQGWGGTDTQY
>TRBV19
ASSGGTAGNTIY
>TRBV6-6
ASTMGQGYGYT
>TRBV7-2
ASSFLPGLAGGTQETQY
>TRBV7-3
ASSLMGDPYTEAF
>TRBV4-3
ASSQDHRGNSPLH
>TRBV18
ASSRVGAAANEKLF
>TRBV19
ASSSQQGAASGNTIY
>TRBV6-6
ASSRQGKGNQPQH
>TRBV6-6
ASTPRAGDLYEQY
>TRBV5-4
ASSLASRQGPQETQY
>TRBV11-3
ASSRKRASGGTQYQETQY
>TRBV4-3
ASSLYRNTEAF
>TRBV7-2
ASSLGQGSYGYT
>TRBV19
ASSIHRGEQF
>TRBV7-9
ASSLVTYEQY
>TRBV9
ASSVRLAGDTYNEQF
>TRBV30
AWSVQRDHNEQF
>TRBV11-2
ASSLDRGTDTQY
>TRBV27
ASSFSGANRFSTDTQY
>TRBV9
ASSVATGRNTEAF
>TRBV19
ASKGDWSGYT
>TRBV6-5
ASSQGAGNSPLH
>TRBV7-6
ASSLDGYRDYT
>TRBV11-3
ASSPDTGNTIY
>TRBV19
ASSIETGSHTEAF
>TRBV5-1
ASSPGTGNTEAF
>TRBV7-9
ASSLSQGKENEQF
>TRBV18
ASSPLLQKTNYGYT
>TRBV5-6
ASSSGQPGGEAF
>TRBV6-6
ASSAQGSNSPLH
>TRBV20-1
SAMERNEQF
>TRBV14
ASSQVTGDYGYT
>TRBV5-4
ASSDDRRNTEAF
>TRBV7-3
ASSPGRDNYGYT
>TRBV4-1
ASSQDSQAQETQY
>TRBV18
ASSRPRSGTGGRETQY
>TRBV7-8
ASSLVGQGRRGEAF
>TRBV6-6
ASRPGQGYPIQF
>TRBV7-2
ASSLIGDQPQH
>TRBV19
ASSIESLAGNNEQF
>TRBV5-6
ASSSSPGLASEQY
>TRBV7-9
ASSTGVGRAGEAF